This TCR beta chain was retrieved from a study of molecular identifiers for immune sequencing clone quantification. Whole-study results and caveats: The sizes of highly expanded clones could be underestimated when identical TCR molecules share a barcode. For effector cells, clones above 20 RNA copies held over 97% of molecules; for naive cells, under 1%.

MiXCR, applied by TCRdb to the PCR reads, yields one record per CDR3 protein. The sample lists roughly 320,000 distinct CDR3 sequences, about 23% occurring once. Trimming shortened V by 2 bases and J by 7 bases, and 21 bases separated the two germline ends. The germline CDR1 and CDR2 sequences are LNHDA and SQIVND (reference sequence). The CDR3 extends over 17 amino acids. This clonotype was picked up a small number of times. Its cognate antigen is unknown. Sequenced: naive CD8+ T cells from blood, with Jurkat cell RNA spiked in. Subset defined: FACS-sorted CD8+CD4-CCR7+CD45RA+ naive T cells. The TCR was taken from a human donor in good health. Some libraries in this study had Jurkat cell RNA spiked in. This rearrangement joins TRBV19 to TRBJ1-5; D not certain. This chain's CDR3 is CASSIMEWVSGGQPQHF. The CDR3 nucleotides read TGTGCCAGTAGTATAATGGAGTGGGTATCGGGAGGCCAGCCCCAGCATTTT.